This record concerns one T cell receptor (beta chain) sequence. These data originate in a study of cytomegalovirus exposure and HLA in healthy donors. Germline V CDR1 and CDR2: SQVTM, ANQGSEA. Trimming pared 6 bases from V and 4 bases from J, leaving 15 bases between. The CDR3 totals 14 residues. Sequencing used immunoSEQ multiplex PCR; TCRdb keeps in-frame clones, though not all of them. The table includes roughly 60,000 clones, about 92% detected once. Sequencing input: PBMCs. This rearrangement joins TRBV29-1 to TRBJ2-2, with a weak D call TRBD1 (6 bases). The receptor's source is a woman younger than 30 in good health and CMV-seronegative. The DNA of the CDR3 is TGCAGCGTCCTCACAGGGATAGGCACCGGGGAGCTGTTTTTT. Its protein product is CSVLTGIGTGELFF.